This T cell receptor (beta chain) was recorded in a study of cytomegalovirus exposure and HLA in healthy donors. Study-wide background: The roughly 670 first-cohort repertoires shared a platform with the 120 validation repertoires, as reported in a later analysis. Study results and limitations: Listed as cytomegalovirus-associated were 150 to 200 TCR beta chains. Three CMV-associated chains were confirmed in vitro to be specific for CMV antigens.

Germline loops: CDR1 LNHDA, CDR2 SQIVND (reference sequence). The CDR3 loop spans 14 amino acids. V lost 9 bases to trimming and J lost 3 bases; unmatched junction nucleotides: 8. Concerning this clone: Its specificity is unknown.

Among the 120 or so subjects of the validation cohort, separate from the approximately 670-subject first cohort, were the donors. TCRdb's copy holds only in-frame clones and misses some; the assay was immunoSEQ multiplex PCR. The table includes 150,000 to 200,000 clones, roughly 84% detected once. The origin of this receptor is a man younger than 35 in good health and CMV-seropositive. The chain joins TRBV19 to TRBJ2-7, with 10 bases fitting TRBD1. The sample taken for sequencing was PBMCs. The CDR3 DNA sequence: TGTGCCAGCGCCAAGAGGACAGGGGGCTACGAGCAGTACTTC. Its protein product is CASAKRTGGYEQYF.